The clone carrying this T cell receptor (beta chain) was counted a few times. What it binds is unknown. This specimen belongs to a study of T-cell reconstitution after alpha-beta-depleted transplantation in children. The study, taken as a whole, reports: There were some patients whose high TCRbeta diversity at day 60 came from surviving recipient T cells and thymic progenitors. T-cell counts and diversity at one year following transplant were attributed mainly to newly produced T cells.

Preparation of the TCRbeta library used unique molecular identifiers. TCRdb re-called the PCR reads with MiXCR, one entry per CDR3 protein. The data show 250,000 to 400,000 distinct CDR3 sequences, approximately 23% seen once. Unmatched junction bases numbered 7, after V lost 5 bases and J lost 3 bases. The CDR3 is 14 amino acids. Germline V gene lookup returns CDR1 SEHNR and CDR2 FQNEAQ (reference sequence). This chain connects TRBV7-9 to TRBJ2-7, with TRBD2 matching 7 bases. This TCR was recovered from a male patient younger than 18 who had a stem cell transplant for acute lymphoblastic leukemia, so the T cells may come from the graft donor. This sample comprised PBMCs, mostly from graft donor cells, obtained 180 days after TCRalphabeta/CD19-depleted stem cell transplant. The CDR3 reads CASSPGGFNYEQYF. As DNA, the CDR3 is TGTGCCAGCAGCCCGGGAGGATTTAACTACGAGCAGTACTTC.